This record looks at one TCR beta chain sequence and its context. The CDR3 carries no conserved terminal phenylalanine or tryptophan, so it likely arises from a read error. CDR3 size: 11 residues. The V end lost 8 bases, the J end lost 4 bases, and 9 bases lay between the germline ends. Germline values: CDR1 MDHEN, CDR2 SYDVKM. Clinical symptoms, serum thyroxine and TRAb, thyroid ultrasound and orbital computed tomography were used for the diagnoses. Under 12 ml fresh peripheral blood yielded the PBMCs. The data derive from a study of T cells in Graves' hyperthyroidism and ophthalmopathy. There were TCR beta CDR3 regions amplified from RNA transcripts. The HTBI primer set served for first-round RT-PCR of the TCR CDR3. A single record per CDR3 protein comes from TCRdb applying MiXCR to the multiplex PCR reads. Counted here are approximately 600,000 distinct CDR3 sequences, more than 13% occurring once; the ten biggest clones make up roughly 7.1%.

The chain is built from TRBV28 and TRBJ2-7; unclear D gene. The specimen sequenced was blood. The sequence came from a woman between 18 and 30 years old with Graves' ophthalmopathy. In DNA, the CDR3 is TGTGCCAGCGGGGTAATGTACGAGCAGTACCTC. It specifies CASGVMYEQYL.